A single T cell receptor beta chain is shown here with its context. Its specificity is unknown. The protocol attached unique molecular identifiers to individual cDNA molecules. TCRdb itself ran the 5' RACE reads through MiXCR, one entry per CDR3 protein. The sample lists 70,000 to 90,000 distinct CDR3 sequences; 11% were seen once. The sample belongs to a study of early T cells in non-severe SARS-CoV-2 infection. Study-level information: Chains from this unsorted whole-blood bulk RNA could not be paired.

Whole-study findings and limits: In VDJdb matching, anti-spike CD8 responses were favored while private and CD4 specificities went missing.

The CDR3 spans 14 residues. Trimming removed 4 bases from V and 2 bases from J, with 10 bases in between. Germline V gene sequence: CDR1 ENHRY, CDR2 SYGVKD. Sequencing input: whole blood. V usage is TRBV10-3 and J usage is TRBJ2-3; D remains unclear. The source is an adult who was a healthcare worker with PCR-confirmed SARS-CoV-2 infection or an uninfected control (not recorded which). The CDR3: CAISGVQNTDTQYF. The CDR3 DNA is TGTGCCATCAGTGGGGTACAGAACACAGATACGCAGTATTTT.